A selection of T cell receptor beta chains follows, all from one sample in a study of graft-versus-host responses after intestinal transplantation. Assay used: immunoSEQ multiplex PCR; TCRdb lists only in-frame clones, some missing. This repertoire shows some 110,000 clones, around 94% found once; its top ten account for 0.95% to 1.5%. For these TCRs, the target antigens are not known. The sample was unstimulated CD8+ T cells sorted from spleen or lymph node cells, taken before transplant. These receptors were taken from a human donor who was the organ donor for an intestinal transplant. CDR3s include the opening cysteine and the closing phenylalanine or tryptophan. A D gene is named only where the DNA matches it firmly. Size is stated for part of the rows, as once, few or many counts, or as a class when the clone is expanded.

. | TRBJ2-5 | TRBV13 | . | TGTGCCAGCAGCAGGGGGGGGGAGACCCAGTACTTC | CASSRGGETQYF
TRBD1 | TRBJ2-4 | TRBV5-1 | . | TGCGCCAGCAGCTCTCAGGGGGCGAGGGCCAAAAACATTCAGTACTTC | CASSSQGARAKNIQYF
. | TRBJ1-5 | TRBV10-1 | . | TGCGCCAGCAGTGATTGGGGTCAGCCCCAGCATTTT | CASSDWGQPQHF
TRBD2 | TRBJ2-1 | TRBV19 | . | TGTGCCAGTAGCCCGGGACTAGCGGGTCTTAATGAGCAGTTCTTC | CASSPGLAGLNEQFF
. | TRBJ2-7 | TRBV7-8 | once | TGTGCCAGCAGCTTAGACAGCGGGACAGCTTACGAGCAGTACTTC | CASSLDSGTAYEQYF
TRBD1 | TRBJ1-2 | TRBV27 | . | TGTGCCAGCAGTCAGACAGGGGGCTATGGCTACACCTTC | CASSQTGGYGYTF
TRBD2 | TRBJ2-1 | TRBV6-5 | . | TGTGCCAGCAGTTACCAGCGGGAGATATGGAATGAGCAGTTCTTC | CASSYQREIWNEQFF
TRBD1 | TRBJ1-1 | TRBV4-1 | . | TGCGCCAGCAGCCAAGGGACGCCGGGACAGGGGAACACTGAAGCTTTCTTT | CASSQGTPGQGNTEAFF
TRBD1 | TRBJ2-7 | TRBV19 | . | TGTGCCAGTAGGGCAGGGACAGGGGGCTTCTACGAGCAGTACTTC | CASRAGTGGFYEQYF
. | TRBJ1-1 | TRBV7-9 | . | TGTGCCAGCAGCTTAGCACAGGGAGGGGACACTGAAGCTTTCTTT | CASSLAQGGDTEAFF
. | TRBJ2-7 | TRBV13 | . | TGTGCCAGCAGCCTCGGGACTCTCTACGAGCAGTACTTC | CASSLGTLYEQYF
. | TRBJ2-5 | TRBV9 | . | TGTGCCAGCAGCGTATGGGGTGTCGGCGAGACCCAGTACTTC | CASSVWGVGETQYF
TRBD2 | TRBJ2-1 | TRBV7-9 | . | TGTGCCAGCAGCTTAGGGGGGACTAGCGGGAAGAGCTCCTACAATGAGCAGTTCTTC | CASSLGGTSGKSSYNEQFF
. | TRBJ1-2 | TRBV10-3 | . | TGTGCCATCAGTGAGTCGGGGGGAAACTATGGCTACACCTTC | CAISESGGNYGYTF
. | TRBJ2-7 | TRBV4-2 | . | TGTGCCAGCAGCCAAGAAGCGGGACAGGTCTACGAGCAGTACTTC | CASSQEAGQVYEQYF
. | TRBJ1-1 | TRBV19 | . | TGTGCCAGTAACACCGGTAACACTGAAGCTTTCTTT | CASNTGNTEAFF
. | TRBJ1-4 | TRBV4-2 | . | TGTGCCAGCAGCCAAGATCACGGGGATGAAAAACTGTTTTTT | CASSQDHGDEKLFF
. | TRBJ2-7 | TRBV5-1 | . | TGCGCCAGCAGCTTGATGCAGGGGGGCAACGAGCAGTACTTC | CASSLMQGGNEQYF
TRBD1 | TRBJ1-1 | TRBV28 | . | TGTGCCAGCAGCCTGGGACAGGGGACGGCTGAAGCTTTCTTT | CASSLGQGTAEAFF
TRBD2 | TRBJ2-1 | TRBV6-5 | . | TGTGCCAGCAGTTACTCTGCGGGGGGATACAATGAGCAGTTCTTC | CASSYSAGGYNEQFF
TRBD2 | TRBJ2-7 | TRBV4-2 | . | TGTGCCAGCAGCCAAGAGACTAGCCGGGGCTACGAGCAGTACTTC | CASSQETSRGYEQYF
TRBD1 | TRBJ2-7 | TRBV6-6 | . | TGTGCCAGCAGTCCCGGGACAGGGCGGTACGAGCAGTACTTC | CASSPGTGRYEQYF
TRBD1 | TRBJ2-7 | TRBV27 | . | TGTGCCAGCAGTGCAGGGGACAGGCGGGAATCTCCCTACGAGCAGTACTTC | CASSAGDRRESPYEQYF
TRBD1 | TRBJ2-3 | TRBV28 | . | TGTGCCAGCAGTCCAACGACAGGGGGGGGAGGTACGCAGTATTTT | CASSPTTGGGGTQYF
TRBD2 | TRBJ2-7 | TRBV14 | . | TGTGCCAGCAGCCCCCGAATCCGGGGGGCCTACGAGCAGTACTTC | CASSPRIRGAYEQYF
. | TRBJ2-2 | TRBV5-4 | . | TGTGCCAGCAGCTTAGACGGGAACACCGGGGAGCTGTTTTTT | CASSLDGNTGELFF
TRBD2 | TRBJ2-1 | TRBV5-1 | . | TGCGCCAGCAGCTTATCACTAGCGCCCAATGAGCAGTTCTTC | CASSLSLAPNEQFF
. | TRBJ1-1 | TRBV30 | . | TGTGCCTGGAGTGTAAGTCTGGTGAACACTGAAGCTTTCTTT | CAWSVSLVNTEAFF
. | TRBJ1-3 | TRBV30 | . | TGTGCCTGGACCCCCGGCTGGTGGCAGGTCTCTGGAAACACCATATATTTT | CAWTPGWWQVSGNTIYF
. | TRBJ2-4 | TRBV27 | . | TGTGCCAGCAGGATTAGCGGCCTAGCCAAAAACATTCAGTACTTC | CASRISGLAKNIQYF
. | TRBJ1-5 | TRBV4-2 | . | TGTGCCAGCAACGAAGGCAGCATCGGGAATCAGCCCCAGCATTTT | CASNEGSIGNQPQHF
. | TRBJ2-7 | TRBV6-5 | . | TGTGCCAGCAGTACAGGTTTCAGACCTTTCTACGAGCAGTACTTC | CASSTGFRPFYEQYF
. | TRBJ2-7 | TRBV7-8 | . | TGTGCCAGCAGCCAAGGAGGGGTTTACGAGCAGTACTTC | CASSQGGVYEQYF
. | TRBJ1-1 | TRBV28 | . | TGTGCCAGCAGTTTAGCCATAGACAAATTGAACACTGAAGCTTTCTTT | CASSLAIDKLNTEAFF
. | TRBJ1-2 | TRBV12-5 | once | TGTGCTAGTGGAGGGACCGGATGGGCCTATGGCTACACCTTC | CASGGTGWAYGYTF
. | TRBJ2-1 | TRBV19 | once | TGTGCCAGTAGTATTACAGGGAGAGGAAATGAGCAGTTCTTC | CASSITGRGNEQFF
. | TRBJ2-1 | TRBV28 | . | TGTGCCAGCAGCAGTAGCAATGAGCAGTTCTTC | CASSSSNEQFF
TRBD1 | TRBJ1-2 | TRBV6-5 | . | TGTGCCAGTAAGACAGGGACTAACTATGGCTACACCTTC | CASKTGTNYGYTF
. | TRBJ2-3 | TRBV30 | . | TGTGCCTGGAGTGTATGTTCCCGTACCTGCACAGATACGCAGTATTTT | CAWSVCSRTCTDTQYF
TRBD1 | TRBJ2-3 | TRBV30 | . | TGTGCCTGGAGTGTACTCGGGACAGGGTGGTCTCTGGACACAGATACGCAGTATTTT | CAWSVLGTGWSLDTDTQYF
TRBD1 | TRBJ2-3 | TRBV19 | . | TGTGCCAGTAGTATAGTAGCGCAGGGGGTGGATACGCAGTATTTT | CASSIVAQGVDTQYF
TRBD2 | TRBJ2-7 | TRBV2 | . | TGTGCCAGCAGTGAACCTGACGGGAGGGCCTTCCACGAGCAGTACTTC | CASSEPDGRAFHEQYF
. | TRBJ2-1 | TRBV18 | . | TGTGCCAGCTCCCAAAACAGGGACAATGAGCAGTTCTTC | CASSQNRDNEQFF
. | TRBJ1-1 | TRBV4-1 | . | TGCGCCAGCAGCCAAGCCCCGGGAATCGTCGGGACTGAAGCTTTCTTT | CASSQAPGIVGTEAFF
. | TRBJ1-2 | TRBV27 | . | TGTGCCAGCAGTTTAACGGGGGCGGCGTTCGGAGGCTACACCTTC | CASSLTGAAFGGYTF
TRBD1 | TRBJ2-2 | TRBV6-4 | once | TGTGCCAGTTCCCAACGGGACAGGGGAACCGGGGAGCTGTTTTTT | CASSQRDRGTGELFF
. | TRBJ2-3 | TRBV7-9 | . | TGTGCCAGCAGTCCAGATACGCAGTATTTT | CASSPDTQYF
. | TRBJ2-3 | TRBV19 | . | TGTGCCAGTAGTATCTTTGCGGGATGGAGGGGTACGCAGTATTTT | CASSIFAGWRGTQYF
TRBD2 | TRBJ2-5 | TRBV4-2 | . | TGTGCCAGCAGCCGACTAGCGGGAGAAGAGACCCAGTACTTC | CASSRLAGEETQYF
. | TRBJ1-5 | TRBV19 | once | TGTGCCAGTAGTATAGATTCCGGGGCTCAGCCCCAGCATTTT | CASSIDSGAQPQHF
. | TRBJ2-5 | TRBV11-2 | . | TGTGCCAGCAGCTTAGGACAGTACCAAGAGACCCAGTACTTC | CASSLGQYQETQYF
TRBD2 | TRBJ2-7 | TRBV5-1 | . | TGCGCCAGCACGACGGGGCTAGCGGGAAGCTACGAGCAGTACTTC | CASTTGLAGSYEQYF
. | TRBJ2-1 | TRBV2 | . | TGTGCCAGACAGGGTGGCAATGAGCAGTTCTTC | CARQGGNEQFF
. | TRBJ1-1 | TRBV29-1 | . | TGCAGCGGGGTTGGGGAAGTCACTGAAGCTTTCTTT | CSGVGEVTEAFF
. | TRBJ2-7 | TRBV5-4 | . | TGTGCCAGCAGCCTATCCGGGAGCCACCCTAGCGAGCAGTACTTC | CASSLSGSHPSEQYF
. | TRBJ2-7 | TRBV4-1 | . | TGCGCCAGCAGCCAAGTCCCTTCCTACGAGCAGTACTTC | CASSQVPSYEQYF
. | TRBJ1-2 | TRBV6-6 | once | TGTGCCAGCAGTTATCAAGGGGGCTACACCTTC | CASSYQGGYTF
TRBD1 | TRBJ1-2 | TRBV4-1 | . | TGCGCCAGCAGCCAAGAACCCTCGGCAGGGGGCGCTTATGGCTACACCTTC | CASSQEPSAGGAYGYTF
TRBD1 | TRBJ2-7 | TRBV30 | . | TGTGCCTGGAGTGTGGGGCAGGGGGCGGACGAGCAGTACTTC | CAWSVGQGADEQYF